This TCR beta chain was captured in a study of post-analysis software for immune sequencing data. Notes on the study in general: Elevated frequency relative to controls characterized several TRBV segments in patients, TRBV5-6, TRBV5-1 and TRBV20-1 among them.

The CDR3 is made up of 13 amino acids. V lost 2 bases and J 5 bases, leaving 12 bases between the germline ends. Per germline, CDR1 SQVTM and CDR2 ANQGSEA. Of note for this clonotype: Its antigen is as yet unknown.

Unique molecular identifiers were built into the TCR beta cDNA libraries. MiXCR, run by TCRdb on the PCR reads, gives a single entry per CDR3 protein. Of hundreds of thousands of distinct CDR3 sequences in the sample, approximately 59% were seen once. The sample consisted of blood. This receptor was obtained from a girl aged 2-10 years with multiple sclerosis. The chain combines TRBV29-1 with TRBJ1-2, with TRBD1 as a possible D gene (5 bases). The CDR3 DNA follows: TGCAGCGTTGAACAGGGCCTCGATTATGGCTACACCTTC. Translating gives CSVEQGLDYGYTF.